The subject of this entry is one T cell receptor (beta chain). This sample stems from a study of shared clonotypes between healthy human individuals. Study background: Researchers assigned three CD4 naive, three CD4 memory, two CD8 naive and one CD8 memory plate to each donor.

This CDR3 region has 16 residues. V trimming: 6 bases; J trimming: 4 bases; junction bases outside the gene matches: 8. The germline gives CDR1 MNHNY, CDR2 SVGAGI (reference sequence). Data came from immunoSEQ multiplex PCR; TCRdb stores just in-frame clones and leaves some out. Of a few hundred thousand clones listed, just under 97% are singletons. CD45RO-negative cells were positively selected for CCR7, leaving out terminally differentiated effector memory CD45RA+ cells. The receptor was derived from a woman aged 25 to 39 in good health. The chain uses TRBV6-6 and TRBJ2-1; 11 bases are shared with TRBD2. The sample comprised naive CD8+ T cells sorted from blood. DNA of the CDR3: TGTGCCAGCAGCAGCGGAAGACTAGCGGGGTACAATGAGCAGTTCTTC. Its translation: CASSSGRLAGYNEQFF.